This entry describes one T cell receptor (beta chain). Its specificity is unknown. Trimming left V 1 base short and J 0 bases short, with 13 bases between. This CDR3 contains 16 residues. CDR1 and CDR2 from the germline V gene are PRHDT and FYEKMQ (reference sequence). This entry belongs to a study of cytotoxic CD8 clonotypes in ibrutinib-treated CLL. The wider study: Partial responders around 24, complete 2; roughly 12 progressed and roughly 14 stayed in remission by median 68 months. Study-wide findings and caveats: Clonality increased with ibrutinib response but returned toward baseline at progression.

TCRdb's table, derived via immunoSEQ multiplex PCR, lists solely in-frame clones and lacks some. Of some 200,000 clones in the sample, about four fifths were seen once. This TCR was sampled from a human donor with chronic lymphocytic leukemia. V and J are TRBV13 and TRBJ2-7; D may correspond to TRBD1 or TRBD2 (5 bases each). The sequencing here drew on PBMCs, taken after 12 months of ibrutinib treatment. This chain's CDR3 is CASSLETGRASYEQYF. In DNA form, the CDR3 reads TGTGCCAGCAGCTTAGAGACGGGACGGGCCTCCTACGAGCAGTACTTC.